The sequence of this T cell receptor (beta chain) was determined in a study of T cell responses to AZD1222 COVID-19 vaccine. The length of the CDR3 is 14 residues. Trimming shortened V by 3 bases and J by 5 bases, and 13 bases separated the two germline ends. Germline CDR1 MGHRA, CDR2 YSYEKL. The study's findings and limits: Scientists sampled the repertoires only once the peak T cell response had passed.

For this clone: Its antigen is as yet unknown.

This table comes from immunoSEQ multiplex PCR, and its TCRdb copy is limited to in-frame clones, with some not included. The sample records 150,000 or so clones, 70% to 90% being singletons. The sequence was obtained from an adult in good health. The sequencing used peripheral blood, collected on day 0 of AZD1222 vaccination. This chain links TRBV4-1 with TRBJ1-2; D might be TRBD1 (5 bases). The DNA for the CDR3 is TGCGCCAGCAGCCACCTCCCGGCAGGGTATGGCTACACCTTC. It translates to CASSHLPAGYGYTF.